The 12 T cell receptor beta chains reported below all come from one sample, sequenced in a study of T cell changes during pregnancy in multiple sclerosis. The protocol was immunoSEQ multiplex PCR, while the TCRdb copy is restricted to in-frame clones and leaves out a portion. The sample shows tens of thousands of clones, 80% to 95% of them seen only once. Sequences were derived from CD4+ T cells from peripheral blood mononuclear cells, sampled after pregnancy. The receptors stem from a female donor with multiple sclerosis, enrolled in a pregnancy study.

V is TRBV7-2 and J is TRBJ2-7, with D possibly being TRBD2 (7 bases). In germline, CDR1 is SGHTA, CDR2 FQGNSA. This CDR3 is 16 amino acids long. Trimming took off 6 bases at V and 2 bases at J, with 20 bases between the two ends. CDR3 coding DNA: TGTGCCAGCAGACGGGGGGCGGTGGGAGGGCCCTACGAGCAGTACTTC. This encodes CASRRGAVGGPYEQYF. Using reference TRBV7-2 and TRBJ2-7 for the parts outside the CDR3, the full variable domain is GAGVSQSPSNKVTEKGKDVELRCDPISGHTALYWYRQSLGQGLEFLIYFQGNSAPDKSGLPSDRFSAERTGGSVSTLTIQRTQQEDSAVYLCASRRGAVGGPYEQYFGPGTRLTVT.

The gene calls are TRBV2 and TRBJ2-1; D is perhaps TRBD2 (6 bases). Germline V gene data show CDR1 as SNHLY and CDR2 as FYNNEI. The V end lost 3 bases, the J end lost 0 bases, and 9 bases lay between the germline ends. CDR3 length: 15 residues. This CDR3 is CASSDQRASYNEQFF. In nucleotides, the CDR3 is TGTGCCAGCAGTGACCAGCGGGCCTCCTACAATGAGCAGTTCTTC.

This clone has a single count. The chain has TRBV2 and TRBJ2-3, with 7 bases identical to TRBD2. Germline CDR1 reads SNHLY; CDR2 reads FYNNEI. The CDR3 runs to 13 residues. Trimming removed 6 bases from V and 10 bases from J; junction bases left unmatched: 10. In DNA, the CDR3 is TGTGCCAGCAGGGTGGGGGAGGGCAATCCGCAGTATTTT. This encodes CASRVGEGNPQYF.

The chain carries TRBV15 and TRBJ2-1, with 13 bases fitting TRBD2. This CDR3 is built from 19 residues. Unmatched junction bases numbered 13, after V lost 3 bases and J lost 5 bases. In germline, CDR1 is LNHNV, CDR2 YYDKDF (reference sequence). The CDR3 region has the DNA TGTGCCACCAGCAGGGAGCAGGGGATCGGGACTAGCGGGGACAATGAGCAGTTCTTC. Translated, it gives CATSREQGIGTSGDNEQFF.

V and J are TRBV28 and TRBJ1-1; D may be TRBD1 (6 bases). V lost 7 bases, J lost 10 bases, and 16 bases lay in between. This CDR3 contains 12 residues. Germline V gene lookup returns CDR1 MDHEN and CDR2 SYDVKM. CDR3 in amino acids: CASIKGTSRAFF. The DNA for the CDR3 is TGTGCCAGCATCAAAGGGACATCTAGAGCTTTCTTT. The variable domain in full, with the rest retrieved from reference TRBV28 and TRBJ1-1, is DVKVTQSSRYLVKRTGEKVFLECVQDMDHENMFWYRQDPGLGLRLIYFSYDVKMKEKGDIPEGYSVSREKKERFSLILESASTNQTSMYLCASIKGTSRAFFGQGTRLTVV.

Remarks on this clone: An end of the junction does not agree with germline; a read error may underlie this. CDR3 DNA: TGTGCTAGCAGCTTAGGCCGAGCGGGCCAAGAGACCCAGTACTTC. Protein sequence: CASSLGRAGQETQYF. V gene TRBV7-7 combines with J gene TRBJ2-5, with D possibly being TRBD2 (6 bases). The germline gives CDR1 SSHAT, CDR2 FNYEAQ (reference sequence). The CDR3 length is 15 residues.

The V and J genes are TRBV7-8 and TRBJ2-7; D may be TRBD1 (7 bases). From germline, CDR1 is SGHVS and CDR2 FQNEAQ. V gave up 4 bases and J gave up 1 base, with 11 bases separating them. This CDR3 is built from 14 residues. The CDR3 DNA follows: TGTGCCAGCAGCTGGAGGGACAGTTCCTACGAGCAGTACTTC. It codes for CASSWRDSSYEQYF. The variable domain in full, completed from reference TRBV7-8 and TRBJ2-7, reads GAGVSQSPRYKVAKRGQDVALRCDPISGHVSLFWYQQALGQGPEFLTYFQNEAQLDKSGLPSDRFFAERPEGSVSTLKIQRTQQEDSAVYLCASSWRDSSYEQYFGPGTRLTVT.

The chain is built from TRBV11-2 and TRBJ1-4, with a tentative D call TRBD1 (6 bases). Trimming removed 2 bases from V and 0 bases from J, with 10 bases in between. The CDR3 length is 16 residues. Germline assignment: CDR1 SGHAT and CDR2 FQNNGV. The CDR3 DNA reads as TGTGCCAGCAGCTTATCAGGGGTTGCAACTAATGAAAAACTGTTTTTT. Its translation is CASSLSGVATNEKLFF.

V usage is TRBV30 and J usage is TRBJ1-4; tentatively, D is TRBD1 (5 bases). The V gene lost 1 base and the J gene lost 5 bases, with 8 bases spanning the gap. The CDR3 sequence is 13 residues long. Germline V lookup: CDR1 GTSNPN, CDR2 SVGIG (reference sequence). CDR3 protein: CAWSGQLNEKLFF. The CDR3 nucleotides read TGTGCCTGGAGTGGACAGCTGAATGAAAAACTGTTTTTT.

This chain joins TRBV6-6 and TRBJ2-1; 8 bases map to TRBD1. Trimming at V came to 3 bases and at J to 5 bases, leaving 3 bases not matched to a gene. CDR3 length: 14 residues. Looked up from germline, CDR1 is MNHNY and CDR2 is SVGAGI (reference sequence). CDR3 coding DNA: TGTGCCAGCAGTTATGGGACAGGAGACAATGAGCAGTTCTTC. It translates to CASSYGTGDNEQFF.

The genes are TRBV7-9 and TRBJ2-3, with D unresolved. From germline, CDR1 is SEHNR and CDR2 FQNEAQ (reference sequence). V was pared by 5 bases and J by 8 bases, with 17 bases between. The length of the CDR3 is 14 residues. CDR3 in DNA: TGTGCCAGCAGCCCAACTACCGGATACTTTACGCAGTATTTT. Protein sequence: CASSPTTGYFTQYF.

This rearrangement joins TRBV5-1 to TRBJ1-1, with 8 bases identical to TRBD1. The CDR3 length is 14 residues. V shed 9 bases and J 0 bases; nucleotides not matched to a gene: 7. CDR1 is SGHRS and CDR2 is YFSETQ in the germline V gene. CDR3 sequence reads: CATGTGNVNTEAFF. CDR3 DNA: TGCGCCACCGGGACAGGAAATGTGAACACTGAAGCTTTCTTT.